These 22 T cell receptor beta chains came from one sample sequenced in a study of OX40 agonist ivuxolimab in advanced cancers. The library was prepared using the immunoSEQ multiplex PCR assay. Sourced from immuneACCESS, this table was stored by TCRdb with only in-frame sequences that have V and J called. A share of the clones is absent; for the studies checked, an unresolved V gene accounts for under half, and the remainder has no known explanation. The sample table holds about 46,000 clones, of which approximately 88% were seen once. The ten largest account for 56% of the sample. Sequenced here: CD4+ or CD8+ T cells sorted from blood, sampled in a trial of the OX40 agonist ivuxolimab. Source of these receptors: an adult with an advanced solid tumor such as melanoma, head and neck, liver or kidney cancer.

The V gene is TRBV27, the J gene TRBJ2-7; D is possibly TRBD2 (5 bases). The CDR3 covers 12 residues. V gave up 5 bases and J gave up 2 bases, with 7 bases separating them. The germline V gene encodes CDR1 MNHEY and CDR2 SMNVEV (reference sequence). In nucleotides, the CDR3 is TGTGCCAGCAGTCGGGGTCCCTACGAGCAGTACTTC. Its protein is CASSRGPYEQYF.

This clone appeared a single time. The chain couples TRBV2 to TRBJ1-1; 9 nucleotides match TRBD1. The CDR3 has 15 amino acids. The V and J ends lost 4 bases and 3 bases, in that order; junction bases with no gene match: 6. Germline values: CDR1 SNHLY, CDR2 FYNNEI. CDR3 sequence: CASSGQGGADTEAFF. The CDR3 DNA reads TGTGCCAGCAGTGGACAGGGGGGCGCGGACACTGAAGCTTTCTTT.

Only a few counts were recorded for this clone. The rearrangement joins TRBV28 to TRBJ1-5; TRBD1 matches at 8 bases. This CDR3 has 14 residues. Germline V gene data show CDR1 as MDHEN and CDR2 as SYDVKM. Trimming at V came to 7 bases and at J to 3 bases, leaving 5 bases not matched to a gene. CDR3 loop: CASTGTGDNQPQHF. CDR3 sequence (DNA): TGTGCCAGCACCGGGACAGGAGACAATCAGCCCCAGCATTTT. Variable domain in full (rest from reference TRBV28 and TRBJ1-5): DVKVTQSSRYLVKRTGEKVFLECVQDMDHENMFWYRQDPGLGLRLIYFSYDVKMKEKGDIPEGYSVSREKKERFSLILESASTNQTSMYLCASTGTGDNQPQHFGDGTRLSIL.

The chain carries TRBV19 and TRBJ1-5; tentative D call: TRBD1 (5 bases). The CDR3 runs to 15 residues. CDR1 is LNHDA and CDR2 is SQIVND in the germline V gene (reference sequence). V lost 3 bases and J 4 bases, leaving 13 bases between the germline ends. The chain's CDR3 is CASSMVFGANQPQHF. The DNA of the CDR3 is TGTGCCAGTAGTATGGTGTTTGGGGCAAATCAGCCCCAGCATTTT.

This clone has more than one count but fewer than ten. The V and J genes are TRBV18 and TRBJ1-2; TRBD1 aligns across 7 bases. The V gene's germline CDR1 is KGHSH and CDR2 LQKENI. The CDR3 extends over 13 amino acids. The junction had 0 bases not matched to a gene; V was cut back by 3 bases and J by 2 bases. The CDR3 sequence: CASSPGQNYGYTF. DNA for the CDR3: TGTGCCAGCTCACCGGGACAGAACTATGGCTACACCTTC.

About this clone itself: A much bigger clone sits one base away, suggesting this may be a read error. V and J are TRBV27 and TRBJ1-5, with 8 bases aligning to TRBD1. The CDR3 consists of 14 residues. The V segment lost 5 bases and the J segment 9 bases; nucleotides outside the gene matches: 9. Germline values: CDR1 MNHEY, CDR2 SMNVEV (reference sequence). CDR3 sequence reads: CASSLNTGGWPQHF. The CDR3 DNA follows: TGTGCCAGCAGTCTCAATACAGGGGGATGGCCCCAGCATTTT.

This clone was seen more than once but under ten times. The rearrangement uses TRBV19 and TRBJ1-2; possibly TRBD1 for D (5 bases). V was cut by 4 bases and J by 2 bases, with 14 bases left in between. This CDR3 spans 15 amino acids. The germline CDR1 and CDR2 sequences are LNHDA and SQIVND (reference sequence). The CDR3 nucleotides are TGTGCCAGTAGTAAGGGGCAGGCTGGAAACTATGGCTACACCTTC. Translating it yields CASSKGQAGNYGYTF.

The V call is TRBV6-1, the J call TRBJ2-3; D gene ambiguous. The CDR3 extends over 14 amino acids. Germline values: CDR1 MNHNS, CDR2 SASEGT. The V gene lost 3 bases and the J gene lost 2 bases, with 9 bases spanning the gap. The DNA for the CDR3 is TGTGCCAGCAGTGAGTACCAATACACAGATACGCAGTATTTT. This translates into CASSEYQYTDTQYF.

V usage is TRBV2 and J usage is TRBJ1-5; D unresolved. Germline loops: CDR1 SNHLY, CDR2 FYNNEI. Trimming cost V 6 bases and J 0 bases, with 12 bases left between them. The CDR3 totals 15 residues. CDR3: CASRVDGLSNQPQHF. The CDR3 nucleotides are TGTGCCAGCAGGGTCGACGGGCTTAGCAATCAGCCCCAGCATTTT.

The chain links TRBV28 to TRBJ1-3; D possibly corresponds to TRBD1 (5 bases). Looked up from germline, CDR1 is MDHEN and CDR2 is SYDVKM. V dropped 2 bases and J dropped 3 bases, with 8 bases sitting between them. This CDR3 has 14 residues. This CDR3 is CASSLMGVGNTIYF. The CDR3 coding sequence is TGTGCCAGCAGTTTAATGGGGGTTGGAAACACCATATATTTT.

The V call is TRBV6-5, the J call TRBJ2-5; TRBD2 aligns across 7 bases. The germline CDR1 and CDR2 sequences are MNHEY and SVGAGI. The V and J ends lost 5 bases and 1 base, in that order; junction bases with no gene match: 4. This CDR3 spans 14 amino acids. The CDR3 spells CASSPAGAQETQYF. The CDR3 nucleotides are TGTGCCAGCAGTCCCGCGGGAGCCCAAGAGACCCAGTACTTC.

The chain joins TRBV6-5 to TRBJ2-2; no firm D call. Germline CDR1 reads MNHEY; CDR2 reads SVGAGI. V lost 3 bases, J lost 8 bases, and 4 bases lay in between. The CDR3 contains 11 residues. In DNA, the CDR3 is TGTGCCAGCAGTTATCGAGGGGAGCTGTTTTTT. Residues: CASSYRGELFF.

The rearrangement links TRBV29-1 to TRBJ2-7; D is possibly TRBD1 (6 bases). Looked up from germline, CDR1 is SQVTM and CDR2 is ANQGSEA. Between the trimmed V and J ends, which lost 6 bases and 6 bases, there was a span of 21 bases. The CDR3 spans 14 residues. Here the CDR3 DNA reads TGCAGCGTGGAAACAGGGTACGAGAGGGGCGAGCAGTACTTC. Encoded protein: CSVETGYERGEQYF.

This clone turned up a few times. V is TRBV29-1 and J is TRBJ1-3; D might be TRBD1 (5 bases). V was clipped by 7 bases and J by 0 bases, with 10 bases between them. Germline-derived CDR1 and CDR2 are SQVTM and ANQGSEA. The CDR3 runs to 13 residues. The CDR3 sequence is CSAGGVSGNTIYF. The CDR3 DNA reads TGCAGCGCCGGAGGGGTCTCTGGAAACACCATATATTTT.

The gene calls are TRBV10-3 and TRBJ1-2; D not certain. The CDR3 length is 13 residues. Germline CDR1 ENHRY, CDR2 SYGVKD. V was clipped by 5 bases and J by 2 bases, with 9 bases between them. CDR3 protein: CAISRTANYGYTF. CDR3 bases: TGTGCCATCAGTCGGACGGCAAACTATGGCTACACCTTC.

The V and J genes are TRBV29-1 and TRBJ2-1, with 8 bases lining up with TRBD2. The CDR3 loop spans 15 amino acids. Trimming removed 6 bases from V and 6 bases from J; junction bases left unmatched: 13. From germline, CDR1 is SQVTM and CDR2 ANQGSEA. CDR3: CSVLRGASGFNEQFF. As DNA, the CDR3 is TGCAGCGTCTTGAGAGGGGCTAGCGGGTTCAATGAGCAGTTCTTC.

The chain carries TRBV11-2 and TRBJ2-5, with unresolved D. V was cut by 3 bases and J by 0 bases, with 5 bases left in between. Germline V lookup: CDR1 SGHAT, CDR2 FQNNGV. The CDR3 has 13 amino acids. CDR3 DNA: TGTGCCAGCAGCTTTAACAACCAAGAGACCCAGTACTTC. Its protein product is CASSFNNQETQYF.

This clone was detected once. The rearrangement links TRBV21-1 to TRBJ2-7; no check of the table's D call, TRBD1, against the DNA was made. TRBV21-1 is designated a pseudogene. CDR3 length: 17 amino acids. The CDR3 loop reads CASTSFPDRGSTYEQYF. Written as DNA, the CDR3 is TGTGCCAGCACCTCATTCCCGGACAGGGGATCTACCTACGAGCAGTACTTC.

This clone appeared a few times. The rearrangement joins TRBV5-1 to TRBJ2-7; tentative D call: TRBD1 (6 bases). There are 14 residues in the CDR3. The V end was cut by 4 bases, the J end by 4 bases, with 15 bases between. CDR1 is SGHRS and CDR2 is YFSETQ in the germline V gene. The CDR3 here is CASSPPGHGYEQYF. The CDR3 DNA follows: TGCGCCAGCAGCCCTCCGGGACATGGGTACGAGCAGTACTTC.

V usage is TRBV10-1 and J usage is TRBJ2-7; possibly TRBD1 or TRBD2 for D (5 bases each). V was shortened by 3 bases and J by 2 bases, with 11 bases between the two germline ends. CDR1 and CDR2 from the germline V gene are WNHNN and SYGVQD (reference sequence). The CDR3 sequence is 14 residues long. The CDR3, as DNA: TGCGCCAGCAGTGACCGAAGGGGACCCTACGAGCAGTACTTC. Translated: CASSDRRGPYEQYF.

The chain links TRBV13 to TRBJ1-1, with 7 bases fitting TRBD1. V gave up 2 bases and J gave up 10 bases; unmatched junction bases: 19. Germline CDR1 and CDR2: PRHDT and FYEKMQ (reference sequence). This CDR3 contains 17 residues. The CDR3 region is CASSLPELPGTAIGAFF. DNA for the CDR3: TGTGCCAGCAGCTTACCAGAACTTCCCGGGACAGCGATAGGAGCTTTCTTT.

The rearrangement joins TRBV5-4 to TRBJ2-3; no firm D call. CDR3 size: 15 residues. Germline V CDR1 and CDR2: SGHNT, YYREEE (reference sequence). The ends were cut back, 0 bases at V and 6 bases at J, with 14 bases in the middle. The CDR3 sequence is CASSLGSQFIDTQYF. Written as DNA, the CDR3 is TGTGCCAGCAGCTTGGGAAGTCAGTTTATCGATACGCAGTATTTT. The full variable domain, completed using reference TRBV5-4 and TRBJ2-3, is ETGVTQSPTHLIKTRGQQVTLRCSSQSGHNTVSWYQQALGQGPQFIFQYYREEENGRGNFPPRFSGLQFPNYSSELNVNALELDDSALYLCASSLGSQFIDTQYFGPGTRLTVL.